This paragraph reports one T cell receptor (beta chain). Categorization into cohorts depended on clinical history that participants reported. Donors in Cohort 3 who had recovered were those with two negative PCRs, healthcare professional clearance, or resolution of their symptoms. The method was immunoSEQ multiplex PCR; TCRdb's version includes in-frame clones alone and lacks a portion of them. The sample has hundreds of thousands of clones; 88% are singletons. These data originate in a study of blood T cell repertoires in COVID-19. About the research overall: PBMCs, B-cell-depleted T cells, or T cells were the source of the cDNA or gDNA that made up the material.

The CDR3 length is 16 residues. The ends were cut back, 0 bases at V and 5 bases at J, with 17 bases in the middle. In germline, CDR1 is SGHDT, CDR2 YYEEEE. The sequencing sample was made of PBMCs or T cells enriched from blood (not recorded which). The clonotype comes from a woman in her 50s who had recovered from COVID-19. V and J are TRBV5-6 and TRBJ1-1, with D unresolved. Here the CDR3 reads CASSLAVGGLPTEAFF. In DNA, the CDR3 is TGTGCCAGCAGCTTGGCCGTGGGAGGGCTCCCAACTGAAGCTTTCTTT.